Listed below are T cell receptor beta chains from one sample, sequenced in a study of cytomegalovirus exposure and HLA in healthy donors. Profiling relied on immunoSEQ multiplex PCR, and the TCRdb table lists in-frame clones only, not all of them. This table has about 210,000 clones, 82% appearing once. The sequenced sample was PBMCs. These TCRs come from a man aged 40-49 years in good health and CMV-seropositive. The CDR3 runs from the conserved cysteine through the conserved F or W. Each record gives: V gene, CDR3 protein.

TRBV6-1,CASSTPGGGGTEAFF
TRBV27,CASSILDGVGTEAFF
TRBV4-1,CASSQVASGSDNEQFF
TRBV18,CASSPGVQGQETQYF
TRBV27,CASSSQGYEQFF
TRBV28,CASSFGQPEAFF
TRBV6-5,CASSYSSGSSYEQYF
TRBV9,CASSAPPAGGEDTQYF
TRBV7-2,CASSFSGTGGTEAFF
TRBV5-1,CASNPTKKARHEQFF
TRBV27,CASKAVYSNQPQHF
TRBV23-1,CASSHPSDRHNEQFF
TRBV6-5,CASRPGMGNQPQHF
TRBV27,CASSLTPGTGRYEQFF
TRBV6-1,CASSDGGLAGEETQYF
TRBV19,CATRAEGEGTEAFF
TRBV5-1,CASSLVLGGDSMNTQYF
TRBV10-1,CASGDSNYGYTF
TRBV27,CASTSEREVADTQYF
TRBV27,CASSLNGGSINEQFF
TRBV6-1,CASSEGAGVVEAFF
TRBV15,CATGLAGVSDTQYF
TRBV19,CASHRQGDQPQHF
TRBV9,CASNKGGGGETQYF
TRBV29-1,CSARQGADYGYTF
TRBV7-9,CSSSMGTGVLF
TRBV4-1,CASSQGDRGRNTGELFF